The text below deals with one T cell receptor (beta chain). This CDR3 is built from 15 residues. Losses at the gene ends were 4 bases for V and 1 base for J; bases not matched to a gene: 6. Germline V lookup: CDR1 LNHDA, CDR2 SQIVND (reference sequence). This sample is drawn from a study of T cell changes during pregnancy in multiple sclerosis. Profiling relied on immunoSEQ multiplex PCR, and the TCRdb table lists in-frame clones only, not all of them. The profile shows over 70,000 clones, approximately 90% of them singletons. The rearrangement links TRBV19 to TRBJ1-1, with 7 bases identical to TRBD1. The receptor comes from a female donor in good health, enrolled as a control in a pregnancy study. Sequenced here: peripheral blood, sampled in the first trimester of pregnancy. This chain's CDR3 is CASSTDRVRNTEAFF. CDR3 coding DNA: TGTGCCAGTAGTACAGACAGGGTACGGAACACTGAAGCTTTCTTT.